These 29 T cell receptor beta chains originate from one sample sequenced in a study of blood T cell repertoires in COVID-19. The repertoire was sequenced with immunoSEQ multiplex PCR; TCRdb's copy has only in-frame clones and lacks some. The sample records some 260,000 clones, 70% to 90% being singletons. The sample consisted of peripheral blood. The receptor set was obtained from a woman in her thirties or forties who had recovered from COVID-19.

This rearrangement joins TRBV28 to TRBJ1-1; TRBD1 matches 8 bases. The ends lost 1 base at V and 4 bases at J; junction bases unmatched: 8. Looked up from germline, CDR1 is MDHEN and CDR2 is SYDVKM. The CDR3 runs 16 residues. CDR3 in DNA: TGTGCCAGCAGTTTATATCCAGGGGGCCGGGGCACTGAAGCTTTCTTT. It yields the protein CASSLYPGGRGTEAFF.

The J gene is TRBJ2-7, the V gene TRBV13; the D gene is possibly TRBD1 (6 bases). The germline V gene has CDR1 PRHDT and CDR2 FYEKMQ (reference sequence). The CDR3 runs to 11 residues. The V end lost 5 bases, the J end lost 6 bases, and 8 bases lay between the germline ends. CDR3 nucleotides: TGTGCCAGCAGCCGAGGGGGCGAGCAGTACTTC. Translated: CASSRGGEQYF.

CDR3 in DNA: TGTGCCAGCAGCTTGGTAGGGGGCGCGGCCTATGGCTACACCTTC. It encodes CASSLVGGAAYGYTF. The rearrangement uses TRBV5-4 and TRBJ1-2; 7 nucleotides align to TRBD1. Germline loops: CDR1 SGHNT, CDR2 YYREEE (reference sequence). This CDR3 has 15 residues. The J segment lost 4 bases and the V segment lost 0 bases, leaving 6 bases of the junction unmatched.

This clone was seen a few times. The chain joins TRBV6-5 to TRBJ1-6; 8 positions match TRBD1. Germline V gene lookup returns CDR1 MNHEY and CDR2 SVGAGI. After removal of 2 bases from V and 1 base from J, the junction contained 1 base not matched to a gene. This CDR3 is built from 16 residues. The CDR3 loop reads CASSYGDRSYNSPLHF. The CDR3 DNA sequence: TGTGCCAGCAGTTACGGGGACAGGTCCTATAATTCACCCCTCCACTTT.

The CDR3 loop reads CASSLGSPSSNYGYTF. The CDR3 nucleotides read TGTGCCAGCAGCTTAGGGAGCCCTAGCTCTAACTATGGCTACACCTTC. J is TRBJ1-2 and V is TRBV11-2; D gene unclear. V lost 1 base and J 0 bases, leaving 12 bases between the germline ends. Germline V gene lookup returns CDR1 SGHAT and CDR2 FQNNGV. The CDR3 covers 16 residues. The variable domain in full, with the rest retrieved from reference TRBV11-2 and TRBJ1-2, is EAGVAQSPRYKIIEKRQSVAFWCNPISGHATLYWYQQILGQGPKLLIQFQNNGVVDDSQLPKDRFSAERLKGVDSTLKIQPAKLEDSAVYLCASSLGSPSSNYGYTFGSGTRLTVV.

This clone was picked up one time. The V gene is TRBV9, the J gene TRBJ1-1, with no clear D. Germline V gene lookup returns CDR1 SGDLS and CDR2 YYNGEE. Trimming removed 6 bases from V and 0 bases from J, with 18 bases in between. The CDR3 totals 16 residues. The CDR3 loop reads CASTSAGPGMNTEAFF. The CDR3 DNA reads TGTGCCAGCACCTCGGCCGGCCCGGGGATGAACACTGAAGCTTTCTTT.

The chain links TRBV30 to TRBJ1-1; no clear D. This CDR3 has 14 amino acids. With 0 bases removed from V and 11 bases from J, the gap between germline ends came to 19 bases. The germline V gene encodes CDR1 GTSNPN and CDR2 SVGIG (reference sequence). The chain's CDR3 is CAWSVRSREPRAFF. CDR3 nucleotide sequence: TGTGCCTGGAGTGTAAGATCCCGGGAGCCACGGGCTTTCTTT.

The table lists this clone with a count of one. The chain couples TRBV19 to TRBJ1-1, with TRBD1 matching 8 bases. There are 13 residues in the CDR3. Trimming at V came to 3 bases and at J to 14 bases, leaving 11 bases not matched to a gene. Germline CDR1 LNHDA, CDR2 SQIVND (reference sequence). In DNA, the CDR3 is TGTGCCAGTAGTATGCGCTTGGACAGGGCGGTATTCTTT. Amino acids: CASSMRLDRAVFF.

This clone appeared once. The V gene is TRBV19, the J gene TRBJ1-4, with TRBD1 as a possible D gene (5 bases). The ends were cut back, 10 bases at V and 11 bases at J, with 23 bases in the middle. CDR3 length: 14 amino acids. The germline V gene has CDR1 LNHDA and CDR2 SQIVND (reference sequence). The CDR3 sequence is CATQRGEDRGKLFF. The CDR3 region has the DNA TGTGCCACCCAGCGGGGCGAGGACCGGGGGAAACTGTTTTTT.

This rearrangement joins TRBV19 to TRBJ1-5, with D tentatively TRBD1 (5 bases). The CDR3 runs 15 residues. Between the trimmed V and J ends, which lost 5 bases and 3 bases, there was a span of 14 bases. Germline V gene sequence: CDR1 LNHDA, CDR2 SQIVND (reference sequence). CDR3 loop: CASSGGGSANQPQHF. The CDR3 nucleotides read TGTGCCAGTAGTGGGGGAGGGTCAGCCAATCAGCCCCAGCATTTT. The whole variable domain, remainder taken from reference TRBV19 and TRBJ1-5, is DGGITQSPKYLFRKEGQNVTLSCEQNLNHDAMYWYRQDPGQGLRLIYYSQIVNDFQKGDIAEGYSVSREKKESFPLTVTSAQKNPTAFYLCASSGGGSANQPQHFGDGTRLSIL.

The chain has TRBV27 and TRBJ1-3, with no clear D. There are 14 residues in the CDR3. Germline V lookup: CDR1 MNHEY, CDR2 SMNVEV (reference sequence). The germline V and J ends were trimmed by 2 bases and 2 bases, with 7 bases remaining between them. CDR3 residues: CASSLGWPGNTIYF. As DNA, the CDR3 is TGTGCCAGCAGTTTAGGCTGGCCTGGAAACACCATATATTTT.

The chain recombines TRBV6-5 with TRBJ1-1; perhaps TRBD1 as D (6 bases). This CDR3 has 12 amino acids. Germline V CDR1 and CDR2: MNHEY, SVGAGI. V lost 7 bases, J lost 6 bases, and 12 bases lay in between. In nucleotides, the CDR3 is TGTGCCAGCACCACCGGGGGGCCTGAAGCTTTCTTT. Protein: CASTTGGPEAFF.

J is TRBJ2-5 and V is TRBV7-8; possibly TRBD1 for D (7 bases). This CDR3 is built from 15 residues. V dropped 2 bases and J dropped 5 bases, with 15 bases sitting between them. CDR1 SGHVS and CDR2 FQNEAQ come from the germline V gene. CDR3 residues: CASSLMAGGTETQYF. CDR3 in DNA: TGTGCCAGCAGCTTAATGGCAGGGGGGACGGAGACCCAGTACTTC.

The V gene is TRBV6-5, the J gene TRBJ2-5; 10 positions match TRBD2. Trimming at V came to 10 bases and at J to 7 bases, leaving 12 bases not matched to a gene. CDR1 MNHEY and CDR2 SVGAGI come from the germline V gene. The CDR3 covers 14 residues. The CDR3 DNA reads TGTGCCACCGCGGTAGCGGGGGGCGAGGTGACCCAGTACTTC. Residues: CATAVAGGEVTQYF.

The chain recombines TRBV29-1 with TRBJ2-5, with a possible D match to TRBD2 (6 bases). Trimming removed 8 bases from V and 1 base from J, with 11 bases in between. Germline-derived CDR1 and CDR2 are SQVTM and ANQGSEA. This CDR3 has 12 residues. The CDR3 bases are TGCAGCCTCGGGGGTTCCCAAGAGACCCAGTACTTC. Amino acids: CSLGGSQETQYF.

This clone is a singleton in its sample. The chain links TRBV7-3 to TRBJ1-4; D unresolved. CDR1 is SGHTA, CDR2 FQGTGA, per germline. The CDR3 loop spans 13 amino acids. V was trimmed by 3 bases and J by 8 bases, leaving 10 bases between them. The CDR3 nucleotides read TGTGCCAGCAGCTTGGTACCGGGGGAAAAACTGTTTTTT. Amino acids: CASSLVPGEKLFF. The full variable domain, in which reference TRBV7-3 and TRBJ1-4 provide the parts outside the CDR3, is GAGVSQTPSNKVTEKGKYVELRCDPISGHTALYWYRQSLGQGPEFLIYFQGTGAADDSGLPNDRFFAVRPEGSVSTLKIQRTERGDSAVYLCASSLVPGEKLFFGSGTQLSVL.

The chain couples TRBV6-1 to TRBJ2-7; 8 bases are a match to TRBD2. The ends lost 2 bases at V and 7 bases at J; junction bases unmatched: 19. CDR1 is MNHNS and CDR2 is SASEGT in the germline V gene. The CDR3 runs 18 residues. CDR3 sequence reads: CASSEHGLARVGPTEQYF. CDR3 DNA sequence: TGTGCCAGCAGTGAACACGGACTAGCCCGGGTGGGGCCGACAGAGCAGTACTTC.

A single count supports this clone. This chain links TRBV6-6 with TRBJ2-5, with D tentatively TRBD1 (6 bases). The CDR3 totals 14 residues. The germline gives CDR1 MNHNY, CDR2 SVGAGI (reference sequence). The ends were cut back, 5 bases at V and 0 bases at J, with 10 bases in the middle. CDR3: CASSTTGNQETQYF. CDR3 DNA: TGTGCCAGCAGTACGACAGGCAACCAAGAGACCCAGTACTTC.

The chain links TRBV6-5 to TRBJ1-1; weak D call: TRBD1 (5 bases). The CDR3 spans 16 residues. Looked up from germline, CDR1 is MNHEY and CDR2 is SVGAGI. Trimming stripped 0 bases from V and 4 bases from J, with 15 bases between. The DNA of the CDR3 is TGTGCCAGCAGTTACTCTGGGGGATCCGGGGGCACTGAAGCTTTCTTT. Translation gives CASSYSGGSGGTEAFF.

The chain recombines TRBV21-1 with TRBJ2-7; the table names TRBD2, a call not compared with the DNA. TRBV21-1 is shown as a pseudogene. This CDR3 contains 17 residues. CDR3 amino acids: CASPLSVDPGGSYEQYV. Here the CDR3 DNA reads TGTGCCAGCCCCCTGAGCGTTGATCCCGGGGGGTCCTACGAGCAGTACGTC.

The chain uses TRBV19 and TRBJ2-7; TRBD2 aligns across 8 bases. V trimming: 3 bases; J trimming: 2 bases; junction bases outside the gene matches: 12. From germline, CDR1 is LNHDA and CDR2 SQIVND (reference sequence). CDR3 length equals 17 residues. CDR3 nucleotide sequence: TGTGCCAGTAGTATCACACCCCGGACTAGCCCTCCCTACGAGCAGTACTTC. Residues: CASSITPRTSPPYEQYF.

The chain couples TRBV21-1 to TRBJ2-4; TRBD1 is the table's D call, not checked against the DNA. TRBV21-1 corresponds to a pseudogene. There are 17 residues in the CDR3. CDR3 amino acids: CASSKERAGEAKNIQYF. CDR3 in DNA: TGTGCCAGCAGTAAAGAACGGGCAGGGGAGGCCAAAAACATTCAGTACTTC.

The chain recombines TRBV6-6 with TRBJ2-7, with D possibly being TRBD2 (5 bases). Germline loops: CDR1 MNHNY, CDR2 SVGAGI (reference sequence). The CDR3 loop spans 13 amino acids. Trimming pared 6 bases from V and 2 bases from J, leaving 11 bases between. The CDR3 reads CASRVTTTYEQYF. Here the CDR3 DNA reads TGTGCCAGCAGGGTGACTACCACCTACGAGCAGTACTTC.

This chain's CDR3 is CATTRDRPYEQYF. DNA of the CDR3: TGTGCCACCACCCGGGACAGGCCCTACGAGCAGTACTTC. The chain has TRBV15 and TRBJ2-7, with TRBD1 matching 8 bases. Germline CDR1 reads LNHNV; CDR2 reads YYDKDF (reference sequence). This CDR3 contains 13 residues. Unmatched junction bases numbered 4, after V lost 7 bases and J lost 2 bases.

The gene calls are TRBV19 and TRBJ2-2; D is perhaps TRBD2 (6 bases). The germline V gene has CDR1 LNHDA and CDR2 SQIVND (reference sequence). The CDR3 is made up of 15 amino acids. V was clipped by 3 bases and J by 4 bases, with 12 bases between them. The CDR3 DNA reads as TGTGCCAGTAGTATGGAGGGGCGGGGCACCGGGGAGCTGTTTTTT. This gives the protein CASSMEGRGTGELFF.

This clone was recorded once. The CDR3 nucleotides are TGTGCCAGCAGCTTTGGGTCGGGGTTGTCTGGGGCCAACGTCCTGACTTTC. This gives the protein CASSFGSGLSGANVLTF. The rearrangement uses TRBV7-9 and TRBJ2-6; a weak D match, TRBD2 (5 bases). Germline assignment: CDR1 SEHNR and CDR2 FQNEAQ (reference sequence). V lost 3 bases and J 1 base, leaving 13 bases between the germline ends. CDR3 length: 17 residues.

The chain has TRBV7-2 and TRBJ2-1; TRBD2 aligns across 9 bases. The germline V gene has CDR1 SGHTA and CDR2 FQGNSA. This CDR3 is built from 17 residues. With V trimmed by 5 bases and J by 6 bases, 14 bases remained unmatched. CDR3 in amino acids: CASSRTQPGLAPNEQFF. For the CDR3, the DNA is TGTGCCAGCAGCCGTACACAGCCGGGACTAGCTCCCAATGAGCAGTTCTTC.

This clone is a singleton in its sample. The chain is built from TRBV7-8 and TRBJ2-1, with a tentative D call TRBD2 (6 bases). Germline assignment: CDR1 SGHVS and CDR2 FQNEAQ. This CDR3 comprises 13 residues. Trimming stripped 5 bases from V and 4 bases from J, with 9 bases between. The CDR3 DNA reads TGTGCCAGCAGCGCGGGACCATACAATGAGCAGTTCTTC. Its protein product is CASSAGPYNEQFF.

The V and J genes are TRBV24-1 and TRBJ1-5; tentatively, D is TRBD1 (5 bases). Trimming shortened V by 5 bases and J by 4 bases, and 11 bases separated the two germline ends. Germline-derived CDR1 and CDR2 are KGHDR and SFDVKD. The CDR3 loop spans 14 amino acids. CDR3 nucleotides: TGTGCCACCAGTGCGGGGGGACTTAATCAGCCCCAGCATTTT. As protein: CATSAGGLNQPQHF.